This is a list of T cell receptor beta chains from one sample in a study of blood T cells in healthy people across ages. MiXCR was run by TCRdb on the 5' RACE reads, yielding one entry per CDR3 protein. The sample shows about 1 million distinct CDR3 sequences, 35% to 50% of them seen only once. The sequenced sample was blood. All receptors come from a woman aged 55-70 years in good health. Both conserved end residues are part of each CDR3. A D gene is named only where the DNA matches it firmly. Size is stated for part of the rows, as once, few or many counts, or as a class when the clone is expanded.

v_call: TRBV15
j_call: TRBJ1-1
d_call: NA
clone_size: NA
cdr3_nt: TGTGCCACCAGCCGAGGGGCCAGGGTGGATGAAGCTTTCTTT
cdr3_aa: CATSRGARVDEAFF

v_call: TRBV5-8
j_call: TRBJ2-7
d_call: NA
clone_size: NA
cdr3_nt: TGTGCCAGCAGCTTTACTAGGCCCCTAGGTTACGAGCAGTACTTC
cdr3_aa: CASSFTRPLGYEQYF

v_call: TRBV11-2
j_call: TRBJ2-5
d_call: NA
clone_size: NA
cdr3_nt: TGTGCCAGCAGCTTAGAGGCAGGTTTCAATGAGCAGTACTTC
cdr3_aa: CASSLEAGFNEQYF

v_call: TRBV9
j_call: TRBJ2-1
d_call: TRBD1
clone_size: NA
cdr3_nt: TGTGCCAGCAGGGACAGGGGAGGCAATGAGCAGTTCTTC
cdr3_aa: CASRDRGGNEQFF

v_call: TRBV6-6
j_call: TRBJ2-1
d_call: NA
clone_size: NA
cdr3_nt: TGTGCCGCAACAGGGGGCTTAGCGGGAATTTCCTACAATGAGCAGTTCTTC
cdr3_aa: CAATGGLAGISYNEQFF

v_call: TRBV2
j_call: TRBJ2-7
d_call: NA
clone_size: NA
cdr3_nt: TGTGCCACCGCAGTTGGCCCCCCCTCCTACGAGCAGTACTTC
cdr3_aa: CATAVGPPSYEQYF

v_call: TRBV27
j_call: TRBJ2-5
d_call: NA
clone_size: few
cdr3_nt: TGTGCCAGCAGTGAAAAAGAGACCCAGTACTTC
cdr3_aa: CASSEKETQYF

v_call: TRBV27
j_call: TRBJ2-3
d_call: TRBD2
clone_size: few
cdr3_nt: TGTGCCAGCAGGCTGACTAGCGGGATGACAGATACGCAGTATTTT
cdr3_aa: CASRLTSGMTDTQYF

v_call: TRBV20-1
j_call: TRBJ1-5
d_call: NA
clone_size: NA
cdr3_nt: TGCAGTGCTAGAGGGGGCGGATACAATCAGCCCCAGCATTTT
cdr3_aa: CSARGGGYNQPQHF

v_call: TRBV6-5
j_call: TRBJ2-4
d_call: TRBD2
clone_size: NA
cdr3_nt: TGTGCCAGCAGCCCTTTTAGCGGGAGGGTAGACATTCAGTACTTC
cdr3_aa: CASSPFSGRVDIQYF

v_call: TRBV21-1
j_call: TRBJ2-5
d_call: NA
clone_size: few
cdr3_nt: TGTGCCAGCAGCAAAGGGCCCCCCTCACTAAAAACGCCCCGGCTAGCCTACAACCCGGTGGCCCAGTACTTC
cdr3_aa: CASSKGPPSLKTPRLAYNPVAQYF

v_call: TRBV7-3
j_call: TRBJ2-5
d_call: TRBD1
clone_size: NA
cdr3_nt: TGTGCCAGCAGCCTTTCGGGGACAGCACTCCAAGAGACCCAGTACTTC
cdr3_aa: CASSLSGTALQETQYF

v_call: TRBV12-3/TRBV12-4
j_call: TRBJ1-1
d_call: TRBD1
clone_size: few
cdr3_nt: TGTGCCAGCAGCCAGGGGGGGGCGGACACTGAAGCTTTCTTT
cdr3_aa: CASSQGGADTEAFF

v_call: TRBV4-1
j_call: TRBJ1-2
d_call: TRBD1
clone_size: few
cdr3_nt: TGCGCCAGCAGCTTCGGGACAGGGGCCTATGGCTACACCTTC
cdr3_aa: CASSFGTGAYGYTF

v_call: TRBV7-2
j_call: TRBJ1-5
d_call: NA
clone_size: NA
cdr3_nt: TGTGCCAGCAGCTTAGTAATCATATATAGCAATCAGCCCCAGCATTTT
cdr3_aa: CASSLVIIYSNQPQHF

v_call: TRBV6-5
j_call: TRBJ2-1
d_call: NA
clone_size: few
cdr3_nt: TGTGCCAGCAGTTCGGCTAGCCGAAACAATGAGCAGTTCTTC
cdr3_aa: CASSSASRNNEQFF

v_call: TRBV15
j_call: TRBJ1-2
d_call: NA
clone_size: NA
cdr3_nt: TGTGCCACCAGCAGTGGGGGTAATGGCTACACCTTC
cdr3_aa: CATSSGGNGYTF

v_call: TRBV4-1
j_call: TRBJ1-2
d_call: NA
clone_size: once
cdr3_nt: TGCGCCAGCAGCCAAGAAGGGCTTAGCTATGGCTACACCTTC
cdr3_aa: CASSQEGLSYGYTF

v_call: TRBV12-3/TRBV12-4
j_call: TRBJ2-3
d_call: NA
clone_size: NA
cdr3_nt: TGTGCCAGCAGTTTAGATAGCGGCAACACAGATACGCAGTATTTT
cdr3_aa: CASSLDSGNTDTQYF

v_call: TRBV7-2
j_call: TRBJ2-7
d_call: NA
clone_size: once
cdr3_nt: TGTGCCAGCAGCTATCGCGGGGCCTCGGGACCCTACGAGCAGTACTTC
cdr3_aa: CASSYRGASGPYEQYF

v_call: TRBV6-2/TRBV6-3
j_call: TRBJ2-7
d_call: NA
clone_size: few
cdr3_nt: TGTGCCAGCAGTCAGGCGATCGAGCAGTACTTC
cdr3_aa: CASSQAIEQYF

v_call: TRBV7-8
j_call: TRBJ2-5
d_call: TRBD2
clone_size: NA
cdr3_nt: TGTGCCAGCAGCTTAGGAGGACTAGCGGGGACCAAAGAGACCCAGTACTTC
cdr3_aa: CASSLGGLAGTKETQYF

v_call: TRBV2
j_call: TRBJ2-5
d_call: NA
clone_size: NA
cdr3_nt: TGTGCCAGCAGACGACAGGATACTAAAATGGAGACCCAGTACTTC
cdr3_aa: CASRRQDTKMETQYF

v_call: TRBV4-2
j_call: TRBJ2-7
d_call: NA
clone_size: NA
cdr3_nt: TGTGCCAGCAGCCACGCGCCGGGTGGGACGGGACCCAATGAGCAGTACTTC
cdr3_aa: CASSHAPGGTGPNEQYF

v_call: TRBV29-1
j_call: TRBJ2-1
d_call: TRBD2
clone_size: many
cdr3_nt: TGCAGCGTTGGGACTAGCGCATTTGGTGAGCAGTTCTTC
cdr3_aa: CSVGTSAFGEQFF

v_call: TRBV7-9
j_call: TRBJ2-6
d_call: TRBD1
clone_size: few
cdr3_nt: TGTGCCAGCACCCGGACAGGATCAAACTCTGGGGCCAACGTCCTGACTTTC
cdr3_aa: CASTRTGSNSGANVLTF

v_call: TRBV18
j_call: TRBJ2-1
d_call: NA
clone_size: NA
cdr3_nt: TGTGCCAGCTCACCCCGGACTAGGGGGGACAATGAGCAGTTCTTC
cdr3_aa: CASSPRTRGDNEQFF

v_call: TRBV6-6
j_call: TRBJ2-5
d_call: NA
clone_size: few
cdr3_nt: TGTGCCAGCAGTTACTCATCCAACCAAGAGACCCAGTACTTC
cdr3_aa: CASSYSSNQETQYF

v_call: TRBV12-3/TRBV12-4
j_call: TRBJ2-3
d_call: NA
clone_size: NA
cdr3_nt: TGTGCCAGCAGTTTAATTAGCGGCACAGATACGCAGTATTTT
cdr3_aa: CASSLISGTDTQYF

v_call: TRBV20-1
j_call: TRBJ2-3
d_call: NA
clone_size: NA
cdr3_nt: TGCAGTGCCCCATACCTCACAGATACGCAGTATTTT
cdr3_aa: CSAPYLTDTQYF

v_call: TRBV4-1
j_call: TRBJ2-7
d_call: NA
clone_size: many
cdr3_nt: TGCGCCAGCAGTCCCGAACGCTATTCCTACGAGCAGTACTTC
cdr3_aa: CASSPERYSYEQYF

v_call: TRBV2
j_call: TRBJ1-1
d_call: TRBD1
clone_size: NA
cdr3_nt: TGTGCCAGCAGTGACGTAGGGGGCGCGGGTACTGAAGCTTTCTTT
cdr3_aa: CASSDVGGAGTEAFF

v_call: TRBV23-1
j_call: TRBJ2-1
d_call: TRBD2
clone_size: NA
cdr3_nt: TGCGCCAGCAGAGAACCGGGACTAGCGGACGAAAACGGGGCCAATGAGCAGTTCTTC
cdr3_aa: CASREPGLADENGANEQFF

v_call: TRBV20-1
j_call: TRBJ2-7
d_call: NA
clone_size: few
cdr3_nt: TGCAGTGCTAGAGAGGGAAGATCCTACGAGCAGTACTTC
cdr3_aa: CSAREGRSYEQYF

v_call: TRBV5-5
j_call: TRBJ1-6
d_call: NA
clone_size: few
cdr3_nt: TGTGCCAGCAGCTGGGACGGACCCCTCCACTTT
cdr3_aa: CASSWDGPLHF

v_call: TRBV4-1
j_call: TRBJ2-7
d_call: NA
clone_size: NA
cdr3_nt: TGCGCCAGCAGCTCAGAGCTGCCCTACGAGCAGTACTTC
cdr3_aa: CASSSELPYEQYF

v_call: TRBV7-3
j_call: TRBJ2-1
d_call: TRBD2
clone_size: once
cdr3_nt: TGTGCCAGCAGCGAACTAGCGGGGAAGGGTTACAATGAGCAGTTCTTC
cdr3_aa: CASSELAGKGYNEQFF

v_call: TRBV9
j_call: TRBJ1-2
d_call: TRBD1
clone_size: once
cdr3_nt: TGTGCCAGCAGCGTAGGGGACAGGGGGCTTAAGTGGAACTATGGCTACACCTTC
cdr3_aa: CASSVGDRGLKWNYGYTF

v_call: TRBV7-2
j_call: TRBJ2-3
d_call: TRBD2
clone_size: NA
cdr3_nt: TGTACCAGCAGCTATCAGAGCGGGAGGGCCACAGATACGCAGTATTTT
cdr3_aa: CTSSYQSGRATDTQYF

v_call: TRBV6-2/TRBV6-3
j_call: TRBJ1-5
d_call: NA
clone_size: NA
cdr3_nt: TGTGCCAGCAGTTGGGTGAGCGGGGATCAGCCCCAGCATTTT
cdr3_aa: CASSWVSGDQPQHF

v_call: TRBV7-6
j_call: TRBJ2-5
d_call: TRBD2
clone_size: NA
cdr3_nt: TGTGCCAGCAGCTTTGGGACTAGCGGGAGCAGCGAGACCCAGTACTTC
cdr3_aa: CASSFGTSGSSETQYF

v_call: TRBV28
j_call: TRBJ2-4
d_call: TRBD1
clone_size: NA
cdr3_nt: TGTGCCAGCAGTCAATACAGGGGGCTTACCAAAAACATTCAGTACTTC
cdr3_aa: CASSQYRGLTKNIQYF

v_call: TRBV9
j_call: TRBJ2-1
d_call: TRBD2
clone_size: few
cdr3_nt: TGTGCCAGCAGCGATAGCGGGGCCTCCTACAATGAGCAGTTCTTC
cdr3_aa: CASSDSGASYNEQFF

v_call: TRBV9
j_call: TRBJ2-1
d_call: NA
clone_size: NA
cdr3_nt: TGTGCCAGCGGTAGCCGGGTCAAGGAGCAGTTCTTC
cdr3_aa: CASGSRVKEQFF

v_call: TRBV5-4
j_call: TRBJ2-7
d_call: NA
clone_size: NA
cdr3_nt: TGTGCCAGCCGGCTATACGGGCCCTCCTACGAGCAGTACTTC
cdr3_aa: CASRLYGPSYEQYF